The 4 T cell receptor beta chains below all came from one sample that was sequenced in a study of blood T cell repertoires in COVID-19. Here immunoSEQ multiplex PCR was the method, and the copy in TCRdb shows in-frame clones only, minus some. The data show a few hundred thousand clones, 90% seen once. Sequencing input: PBMCs or T cells enriched from blood (not recorded which). These receptors were obtained from a woman aged 18 to 35 with acute COVID-19.

The V call is TRBV13, the J call TRBJ2-1; D uncertain. This CDR3 has 14 residues. Germline lookup yields CDR1 PRHDT and CDR2 FYEKMQ (reference sequence). V lost 3 bases and J lost 7, with 13 bases in between. CDR3 coding DNA: TGTGCCAGCAGCTTTTCCTATAGAGTGAATGAGCAGTTCTTC. It codes for CASSFSYRVNEQFF.

V and J are TRBV5-6 and TRBJ1-3; D unresolved. V shed 1 base and J shed 7 bases, with 12 bases lying between them. The CDR3 spans 14 residues. Germline loops: CDR1 SGHDT, CDR2 YYEEEE. The CDR3 spells CASSLLTAGNTIYF. Here the CDR3 DNA reads TGTGCCAGCAGCTTGTTGACCGCCGGGAACACCATATATTTT.

The rearrangement joins TRBV12-2 to TRBJ2-7; the D call of TRBD1 is as the table states it, not checked on the DNA. TRBV12-2 has pseudogene status. The CDR3 length is 14 residues. CDR3 amino acids: CASRFGRVTYEQYF. The DNA for the CDR3 is TGTGCAAGTCGCTTCGGCAGGGTAACCTACGAGCAGTACTTC.

This chain joins TRBV3-1 (or the pseudogene TRBV3-2) and TRBJ1-5; D unclear. The germline gives CDR1 LGHDT, CDR2 YNNKEL (reference sequence). V lost 3 bases to trimming and J lost 3 bases, with 9 bases between them. This CDR3 region has 14 residues. DNA for the CDR3: TGTGCCAGCAGCCAGTCAGGTTACAATCAGCCCCAGCATTTT. This gives the protein CASSQSGYNQPQHF.